The TCR beta chain under discussion was sequenced for a study of regulatory dendritic cells for organ transplantation. Broader study findings: Mature dendritic cells appeared to drive more memory CD8+ clonal expansion than regulatory ones. Between individuals, the alloreactive memory CD8+ T cell pool differed considerably. Naive T cells showed high diversity, memory cells less, memory CD8+ least.

To note about this clone: Antigen: not known.

The CDR3 runs to 15 residues. Germline CDR1 and CDR2: KGHSY and FQNENV. The V and J ends lost 0 bases and 0 bases respectively, with 6 bases between them. Generated by immunoSEQ multiplex PCR, the TCRdb table keeps only in-frame clones and is missing some. The sample lists about 30,000 clones; around 83% were seen once. Source material: naive CD4+ T cells from blood. This sample's subset: CD45RA+ naive T cells. The receptor was derived from a human donor in good health. The V and J genes are TRBV16 and TRBJ1-3; the D is unclear. CDR3 DNA: TGTGCCAGCAGCCAATCCCCCAGCTCTGGAAACACCATATATTTT. Translated, it gives CASSQSPSSGNTIYF.